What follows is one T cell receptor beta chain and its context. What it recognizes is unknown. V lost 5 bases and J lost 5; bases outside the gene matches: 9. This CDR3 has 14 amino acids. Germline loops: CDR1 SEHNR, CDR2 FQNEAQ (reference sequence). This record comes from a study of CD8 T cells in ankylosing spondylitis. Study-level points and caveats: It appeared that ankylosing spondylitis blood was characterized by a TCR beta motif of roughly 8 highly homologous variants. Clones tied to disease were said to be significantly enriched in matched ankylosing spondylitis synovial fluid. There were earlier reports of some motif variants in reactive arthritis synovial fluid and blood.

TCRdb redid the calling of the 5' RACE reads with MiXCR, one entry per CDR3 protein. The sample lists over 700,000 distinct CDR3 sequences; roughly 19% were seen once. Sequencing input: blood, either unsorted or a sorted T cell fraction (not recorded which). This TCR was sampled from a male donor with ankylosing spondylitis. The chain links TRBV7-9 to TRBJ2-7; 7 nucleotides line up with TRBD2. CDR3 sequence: CASSPGRFDDEQYF. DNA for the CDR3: TGTGCCAGCAGCCCCGGGAGGTTTGACGACGAGCAGTACTTC.